Below are 9 T cell receptor beta chains sequenced from a single sample in a study of T cell changes during pregnancy in multiple sclerosis. The data were produced by immunoSEQ multiplex PCR, yet TCRdb's version contains in-frame clones alone and is incomplete. The repertoire holds fewer than 75,000 clones, with roughly 90% as singletons. The input for sequencing was peripheral blood, taken after pregnancy. Receptors were obtained from a female donor in good health, enrolled as a control in a pregnancy study.

The chain couples TRBV21-1 to TRBJ1-4; the table names TRBD1, a call not compared with the DNA. TRBV21-1 counts as a pseudogene. The CDR3 runs to 13 residues. CDR3 residues: CASSKGGQEKLFF. For the CDR3, the DNA is TGTGCCAGCAGCAAAGGGGGACAAGAAAAACTGTTTTTT.

The genes are TRBV30 and TRBJ1-5; perhaps TRBD1 as D (5 bases). Trimming took off 1 base at V and 4 bases at J, with 11 bases between the two ends. Germline V gene data show CDR1 as GTSNPN and CDR2 as SVGIG (reference sequence). This CDR3 is built from 14 residues. In DNA, the CDR3 is TGTGCCTGGAGTGGGGGACTGTCTAATCAGCCCCAGCATTTT. Its translation is CAWSGGLSNQPQHF.

The rearrangement uses TRBV27 and TRBJ1-2; no clear D gene. Germline V gene sequence: CDR1 MNHEY, CDR2 SMNVEV (reference sequence). The CDR3 runs 13 residues. V gave up 0 bases and J gave up 6 bases, with 8 bases separating them. CDR3: CASSLSLVNGYTF. DNA for the CDR3: TGTGCCAGCAGTTTATCTCTAGTGAATGGCTACACCTTC.

This clone was recorded once. The chain joins TRBV7-9 to TRBJ2-2; 9 positions agree with TRBD1. Germline-derived CDR1 and CDR2 are SEHNR and FQNEAQ (reference sequence). The V gene end was trimmed by 5 bases and the J gene end by 0 bases; junction bases not matched to a gene: 13. CDR3 length equals 19 residues. The CDR3 protein is CASSPWTGARPANTGELFF. The CDR3 nucleotides are TGTGCCAGCAGCCCCTGGACAGGGGCCCGTCCCGCGAACACCGGGGAGCTGTTTTTT. Variable domain in full (rest from reference TRBV7-9 and TRBJ2-2): DTGVSQNPRHKITKRGQNVTFRCDPISEHNRLYWYRQTLGQGPEFLTYFQNEAQLEKSRLLSDRFSAERPKGSFSTLEIQRTEQGDSAMYLCASSPWTGARPANTGELFFGEGSRLTVL.

This rearrangement joins TRBV28 to TRBJ2-3, with D perhaps TRBD2 (5 bases). With 6 bases removed from V and 6 bases from J, the gap between germline ends came to 7 bases. Germline V gene sequence: CDR1 MDHEN, CDR2 SYDVKM. This CDR3 has 11 residues. The CDR3 reads CASSRGDTQYF. The CDR3 DNA is TGTGCCAGCAGCCGCGGGGATACGCAGTATTTT.

CDR3 in DNA: TGTGCCAGCAGTGTTACAGCTAACTATGGCTACACCTTC. It codes for CASSVTANYGYTF. V is TRBV6-1 and J is TRBJ1-2; D remains ambiguous. Between the trimmed V and J ends, which lost 4 bases and 0 bases, there was a span of 6 bases. The CDR3 loop spans 13 amino acids. Germline lookup yields CDR1 MNHNS and CDR2 SASEGT.

The chain is built from TRBV6-1 and TRBJ1-1; the match to TRBD1 covers 7 bases. The CDR3 length is 11 residues. CDR1 and CDR2 (germline): MNHNS, SASEGT. V dropped 5 bases and J dropped 13; count of bases not matched to a gene: 7. The CDR3 DNA follows: TGTGCCAGCAGTTACCAGGGGGGAAGTTTCTTT. This codes for CASSYQGGSFF.

This clone has a single count. The rearrangement links TRBV19 to TRBJ1-2; no reliable D call. CDR1 and CDR2 from the germline V gene are LNHDA and SQIVND (reference sequence). The germline V and J ends were trimmed by 1 base and 4 bases, with 10 bases remaining between them. The CDR3 runs to 14 residues. This CDR3 reads CASSIVAGSYGYTF. The CDR3 DNA reads TGTGCCAGTAGTATAGTCGCAGGAAGCTATGGCTACACCTTC.

The chain has TRBV6-1 and TRBJ2-7; 13 nucleotides line up with TRBD2. The CDR3 totals 15 residues. CDR1 and CDR2 (germline): MNHNS, SASEGT. With V trimmed by 1 base and J by 3 bases, 0 bases remained unmatched. The CDR3 coding sequence is TGTGCCAGCAGTGAAGGGACTAGCGGGAGCTACGAGCAGTACTTC. Protein sequence: CASSEGTSGSYEQYF.